This TCR beta chain stems from a study of chemoradiotherapy in HPV16-positive cancers. This CDR3 is 16 amino acids long. Germline-derived CDR1 and CDR2 are MNHEY and SMNVEV (reference sequence). J gave up 4 bases and V 6 bases, and 10 bases lay outside the gene matches. Clones were read by immunoSEQ multiplex PCR, and TCRdb kept only the in-frame ones, dropping some. The profile shows 25,000 to 40,000 clones, 70% to 90% of them singletons. This clonotype originated in a human donor with HPV-associated anogenital cancer. The chain links TRBV27 to TRBJ2-7; 12 bases are a match to TRBD2. The material was blood, obtained from a patient who underwent chemoradiotherapy. The CDR3 spells CASRLAGGPYDYEQYF. CDR3 nucleotide sequence: TGTGCCAGCAGACTAGCGGGGGGCCCCTACGATTACGAGCAGTACTTC.